The T cell receptor beta chain under discussion was sequenced for a study of cytomegalovirus exposure and HLA in healthy donors. Study at large: Ancestry clustering placed roughly 86% of several hundred genotyped donors in the Caucasian-associated cluster.

Trimming shortened V by 2 bases and J by 2 bases, and 6 bases separated the two germline ends. Per the germline V gene, CDR1 is SEHNR and CDR2 is FQNEAQ (reference sequence). This CDR3 has 13 residues. 60 Vbeta and 13 Jbeta primers were used in PCR. Profiled with immunoSEQ multiplex PCR; TCRdb holds only in-frame clones, not every one. The data contain roughly 100,000 clones, roughly 70% of them singletons. This TCR was recovered from a man in his forties in good health and CMV-seropositive. The chain links TRBV7-9 to TRBJ2-5; no definite D call. The material sequenced was PBMCs. CDR3 sequence (DNA): TGTGCCAGCAGCTTAATCCGTCAAGAGACCCAGTACTTC. This codes for CASSLIRQETQYF.